One and the same sample provided the 17 T cell receptor beta chains below, sequenced in a study of beta chain features in type 1 diabetes. Expressed TCRB transcripts were sequenced, since all the RNA that had been isolated was reverse transcribed. Assay: immunoSEQ multiplex PCR; the TCRdb copy retains only in-frame clones and omits some. The sample comprises 120,000 to 150,000 clones, nearly 50% of which are singletons, and approximately 0.4% rests with the top ten. What was sequenced was Tregs from blood. All receptors derive from a man aged 18-30 years in good health.

This clone has a handful of counts. The gene calls are TRBV4-2 and TRBJ2-7, with D tentatively TRBD1 (5 bases). The length of the CDR3 is 14 residues. With 3 bases removed from V and 3 bases from J, the gap between germline ends came to 12 bases. Germline V lookup: CDR1 LGHNA, CDR2 YNFKEQ. The CDR3 DNA sequence: TGTGCCAGCAGCCAGACTGACAGCCACTACGAGCAGTACTTC. Residues: CASSQTDSHYEQYF.

A single count supports this clone. The chain uses TRBV18 and TRBJ1-1; 8 nucleotides align to TRBD1. Germline-derived CDR1 and CDR2 are KGHSH and LQKENI. The V and J ends lost 1 base and 4 bases, in that order; junction bases with no gene match: 5. The length of the CDR3 is 15 residues. The CDR3 region has the DNA TGTGCCAGCTCACCACTCCAGGGGGCGAGCACTGAAGCTTTCTTT. It encodes CASSPLQGASTEAFF.

The sample holds a few counts of this clone. CDR3 DNA sequence: TGTGCCAGCAGCTTAGGTGACAGAACTAATGAAAAACTGTTTTTT. The encoded protein is CASSLGDRTNEKLFF. This sequence joins TRBV7-9 and TRBJ1-4; tentative D call: TRBD1 (5 bases). Trimming took off 1 base at V and 1 base at J, with 7 bases between the two ends. Germline V lookup: CDR1 SEHNR, CDR2 FQNEAQ (reference sequence). CDR3 length: 15 residues. Full variable domain (rest looked up from reference TRBV7-9 and TRBJ1-4): DTGVSQNPRHKITKRGQNVTFRCDPISEHNRLYWYRQTLGQGPEFLTYFQNEAQLEKSRLLSDRFSAERPKGSFSTLEIQRTEQGDSAMYLCASSLGDRTNEKLFFGSGTQLSVL.

This chain connects TRBV7-2 to TRBJ2-3; the match to TRBD2 covers 13 bases. Germline V lookup: CDR1 SGHTA, CDR2 FQGNSA. The CDR3 totals 17 residues. The V and J ends lost 0 bases and 5 bases, in that order; junction bases with no gene match: 5. The CDR3 DNA reads as TGTGCCAGCAGCTTAGCCGGGACTAGCGGGGTGATAGATACGCAGTATTTT. Translation gives CASSLAGTSGVIDTQYF.

V and J are TRBV4-2 and TRBJ1-5; TRBD1 matches at 9 bases. CDR3 length equals 16 residues. After removal of 4 bases from V and 5 bases from J, the junction contained 9 bases not matched to a gene. Germline lookup yields CDR1 LGHNA and CDR2 YNFKEQ. The CDR3: CASSLIQGARDQPQHF. In nucleotides, the CDR3 is TGTGCCAGCAGCCTGATACAGGGGGCTCGGGATCAGCCCCAGCATTTT.

The rearrangement uses TRBV7-3 and TRBJ2-3; the D gene is possibly TRBD2 (6 bases). Trimming took 5 bases from V and 2 from J, leaving 11 bases between them. CDR3 length: 14 amino acids. Germline CDR1 and CDR2: SGHTA and FQGTGA. CDR3 DNA: TGTGCCAGCAGCCCGGGGGTCTACACAGATACGCAGTATTTT. It is translated as CASSPGVYTDTQYF.

J is TRBJ2-3 and V is TRBV6-6; D may be TRBD1 (5 bases). Germline lookup yields CDR1 MNHNY and CDR2 SVGAGI (reference sequence). The V end was cut by 7 bases, the J end by 2 bases, with 13 bases between. The CDR3 extends over 14 amino acids. This chain's CDR3 is CASNRWGSTDTQYF. The CDR3 DNA sequence: TGTGCCAGCAACCGATGGGGCTCCACAGATACGCAGTATTTT.

V gene TRBV5-1 combines with J gene TRBJ2-6; 7 nucleotides match TRBD1. Unmatched junction bases numbered 5, after V lost 4 bases and J lost 4 bases. The CDR3 loop spans 15 amino acids. Germline loops: CDR1 SGHRS, CDR2 YFSETQ. This CDR3 reads CASSPTGVGANVLTF. The CDR3 nucleotides read TGCGCCAGCAGCCCCACAGGGGTCGGGGCCAACGTCCTGACTTTC. Based on the CDR3 plus reference TRBV5-1 and TRBJ2-6, the full variable domain is KAGVTQTPRYLIKTRGQQVTLSCSPISGHRSVSWYQQTPGQGLQFLFEYFSETQRNKGNFPGRFSGRQFSNSRSEMNVSTLELGDSALYLCASSPTGVGANVLTFGAGSRLTVL.

The chain has TRBV5-1 and TRBJ1-2; 7 bases line up with TRBD1. The CDR3 runs to 14 residues. J was trimmed by 3 bases and V by 4 bases; bases with no gene match: 6. Germline V gene data show CDR1 as SGHRS and CDR2 as YFSETQ. The CDR3 protein is CASSGQGGHYGYTF. The CDR3 DNA reads as TGCGCCAGCAGCGGCCAGGGGGGTCACTATGGCTACACCTTC.

The chain employs TRBV15 and TRBJ1-1; 7 bases map to TRBD1. From germline, CDR1 is LNHNV and CDR2 YYDKDF (reference sequence). After removal of 3 bases from V and 6 bases from J, the junction contained 4 bases not matched to a gene. The length of the CDR3 is 13 residues. The CDR3 bases are TGTGCCACCAGCAGCGACAGGGCATCTGAAGCTTTCTTT. This gives the protein CATSSDRASEAFF. The whole variable domain, filled in from reference TRBV15 and TRBJ1-1, reads DAMVIQNPRYQVTQFGKPVTLSCSQTLNHNVMYWYQQKSSQAPKLLFHYYDKDFNNEADTPDNFQSRRPNTSFCFLDIRSPGLGDTAMYLCATSSDRASEAFFGQGTRLTVV.

The chain couples TRBV18 to TRBJ2-1, with a weak D call TRBD2 (6 bases). The CDR3 covers 18 residues. Trimming shortened V by 2 bases and J by 6 bases, and 23 bases separated the two germline ends. Germline-derived CDR1 and CDR2 are KGHSH and LQKENI. CDR3 nucleotide sequence: TGTGCCAGCTCACCATGGCCGGCTAGCGCGAAGTCGGGCAATGAGCAGTTCTTC. Amino acid sequence: CASSPWPASAKSGNEQFF.

The chain has TRBV19 and TRBJ1-2, with 7 bases lining up with TRBD1. V was pared by 4 bases and J by 5 bases, with 1 base of the junction left unmatched. Germline lookup yields CDR1 LNHDA and CDR2 SQIVND (reference sequence). This CDR3 has 12 residues. The CDR3 nucleotides read TGTGCCAGTAGTAGACAGGGTTATGGCTACACCTTC. The encoded protein is CASSRQGYGYTF.

V is TRBV5-1 and J is TRBJ2-1, with D tentatively TRBD2 (5 bases). Trimming cost V 1 base and J 7 bases, with 12 bases left between them. Germline V gives CDR1 SGHRS, CDR2 YFSETQ. The CDR3 runs to 14 residues. The CDR3 DNA reads as TGCGCCAGCAGCTTGAGAGGGTTCGGGAATGAGCAGTTCTTC. It specifies CASSLRGFGNEQFF.

The chain joins TRBV5-1 to TRBJ2-7, with 10 bases identical to TRBD2. Per the germline V gene, CDR1 is SGHRS and CDR2 is YFSETQ. The CDR3 is made up of 16 amino acids. The J segment lost 4 bases and the V segment lost 3 bases, leaving 10 bases of the junction unmatched. For the CDR3, the DNA is TGCGCCAGCAGCTATAAAGCGGGAGGGAAGGTGTACGAGCAGTACTTC. It codes for CASSYKAGGKVYEQYF.

This sequence joins TRBV4-3 and TRBJ2-2; D possibly corresponds to TRBD1 (5 bases). Germline CDR1 LGHNA, CDR2 YSLEER. Trimming left V 1 base short and J 0 bases short, with 15 bases between. The CDR3 extends over 18 amino acids. CDR3 sequence: CASSQVPDRLANTGELFF. The CDR3 region has the DNA TGCGCCAGCAGCCAAGTTCCTGACAGACTCGCGAACACCGGGGAGCTGTTTTTT.

The rearrangement uses TRBV6-5 and TRBJ2-3; D might be TRBD1 (5 bases). From germline, CDR1 is MNHEY and CDR2 SVGAGI. This CDR3 has 13 amino acids. Trimming stripped 0 bases from V and 11 bases from J, with 12 bases between. CDR3 loop: CASSYSGFGQQYF. The CDR3 nucleotides are TGTGCCAGCAGTTACTCGGGTTTCGGACAGCAGTATTTT.

This clone is a singleton in its sample. This chain joins TRBV6-1 and TRBJ2-1, with a tentative D call TRBD2 (5 bases). The ends were cut back, 5 bases at V and 5 bases at J, with 16 bases in the middle. CDR3 length equals 15 residues. Germline lookup yields CDR1 MNHNS and CDR2 SASEGT. CDR3 loop: CASSLLVGSDNEQFF. As DNA, the CDR3 is TGTGCCAGCAGTCTACTAGTTGGCTCGGACAATGAGCAGTTCTTC.